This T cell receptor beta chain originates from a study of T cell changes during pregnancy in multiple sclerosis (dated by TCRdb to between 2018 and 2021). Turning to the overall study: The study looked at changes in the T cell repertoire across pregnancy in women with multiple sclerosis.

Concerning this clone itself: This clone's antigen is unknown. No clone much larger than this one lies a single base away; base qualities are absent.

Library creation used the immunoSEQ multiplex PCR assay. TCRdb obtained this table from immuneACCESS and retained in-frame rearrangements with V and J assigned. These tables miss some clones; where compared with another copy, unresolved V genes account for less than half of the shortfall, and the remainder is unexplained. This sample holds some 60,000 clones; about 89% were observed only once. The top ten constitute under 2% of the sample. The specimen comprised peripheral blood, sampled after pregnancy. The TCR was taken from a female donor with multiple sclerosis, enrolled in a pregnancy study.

The DNA is as follows: TGTGCCTTAGCGGGGGGGGCCTCCTACGAGCAGTACTTC. Translated, this gives CALAGGASYEQYF. The rearrangement joined TRBV2 to TRBJ2-7; 11 middle bases align to TRBD2. CDR1 and CDR2 are read off the germline V gene as SNHLY and FYNNEI. V trim: 11 bases; J trim: 0 bases; unmatched bases: 3. The CDR3 covers 13 residues, taking in both the cysteine and the phenylalanine. The retained sequence is limited to the CDR3, 39 bases, with the frame set at the first base.